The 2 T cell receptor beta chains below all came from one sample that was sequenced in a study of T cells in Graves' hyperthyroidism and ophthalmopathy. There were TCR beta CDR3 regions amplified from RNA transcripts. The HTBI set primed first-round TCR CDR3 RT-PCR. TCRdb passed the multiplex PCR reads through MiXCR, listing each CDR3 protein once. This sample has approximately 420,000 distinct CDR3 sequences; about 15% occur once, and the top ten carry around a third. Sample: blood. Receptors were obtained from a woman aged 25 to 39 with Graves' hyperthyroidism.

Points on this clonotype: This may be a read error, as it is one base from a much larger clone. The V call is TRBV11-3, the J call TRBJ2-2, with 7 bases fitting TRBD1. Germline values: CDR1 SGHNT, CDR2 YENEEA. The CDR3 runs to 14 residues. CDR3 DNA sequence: TGTACCAGCAGCTTACAGGGGATGGTCGGGGAGCTGTTTTTT. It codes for CTSSLQGMVGELFF.

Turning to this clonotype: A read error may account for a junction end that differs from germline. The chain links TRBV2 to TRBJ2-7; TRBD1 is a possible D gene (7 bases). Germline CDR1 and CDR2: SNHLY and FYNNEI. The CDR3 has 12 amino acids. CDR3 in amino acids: CVSRGVGYEQYF. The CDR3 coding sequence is TGTGTCAGCAGGGGGGTAGGCTACGAGCAGTACTTC.